This T cell receptor (beta chain) comes out of a study of T cell changes during pregnancy in multiple sclerosis. Trimming removed 2 bases from V and 10 bases from J, with 15 bases in between. Germline lookup yields CDR1 SGHDN and CDR2 FVKESK. CDR3 length equals 15 residues. Profiled with immunoSEQ multiplex PCR; TCRdb holds only in-frame clones, not every one. This repertoire shows over 60,000 clones, 90% to 95% found once; its top ten account for 0.55% to 0.85%. The receptor's source is a female donor in good health, enrolled as a control in a pregnancy study. The input for sequencing was peripheral blood, taken in the third trimester of pregnancy. The J gene is TRBJ1-6, the V gene TRBV14; D is possibly TRBD1 (6 bases). CDR3 bases: TGTGCCAGCAGCCAACAGACAGGCCCCGGGTCACCCCTCCACTTT. This codes for CASSQQTGPGSPLHF. The entire variable domain, with the rest obtained from reference TRBV14 and TRBJ1-6, is as follows: EAGVTQFPSHSVIEKGQTVTLRCDPISGHDNLYWYRRVMGKEIKFLLHFVKESKQDESGMPNNRFLAERTGGTYSTLKVQPAELEDSGVYFCASSQQTGPGSPLHFGNGTRLTVT.